These T cell receptor beta chains were read from a single sample in a study of blood T cell repertoires in COVID-19. Using immunoSEQ multiplex PCR, the repertoire was profiled, and TCRdb retains in-frame clones only, with some absent. The data hold about 670,000 clones, with about 87% observed a single time. Sequencing input: peripheral blood. The receptors derive from a woman aged 18-29 years with acute or convalescent COVID-19. CDR3s include the opening cysteine and the closing phenylalanine or tryptophan. A D gene is named only where the DNA matches it firmly. Clone size is shown for a subset of rows, as once, few, many or a class of expanded clone.

clone size	D gene	V gene	J gene	CDR3 DNA	CDR3 protein
.	.	TRBV11-2	TRBJ2-7	TGTGCCAGCAGCTCGGCCGGGACAAGGACCTACGAGCAGTACTTC	CASSSAGTRTYEQYF
few	.	TRBV10-2	TRBJ2-7	TGCGCCAGCAGTGAGTCGCGGGTAATCTTCTACGAGCAGTACTTC	CASSESRVIFYEQYF
.	.	TRBV27	TRBJ2-1	TGTGCCAGCAGTTTATTCGGTGAGCAGTTCTTC	CASSLFGEQFF
.	TRBD1	TRBV6-1	TRBJ2-7	TGTGCCAGCAGTGAATACAGGGGGCCTCCCACCTACGAGCAGTACTTC	CASSEYRGPPTYEQYF
once	.	TRBV5-4	TRBJ1-1	TGTGCCAGCAGCTTGGCGGACAAAGATGAAGCTTTCTTT	CASSLADKDEAFF
.	.	TRBV9	TRBJ1-2	TGTGCCAGCAGCGTAGACCACCCGGCACCGTGGAGGTGGCTCACCTTC	CASSVDHPAPWRWLTF
.	TRBD1	TRBV7-2	TRBJ2-7	TGTGCCAGCAGCTTTGACAGGGGGGCCTACGAGCAGTACTTC	CASSFDRGAYEQYF
.	.	TRBV5-1	TRBJ1-2	TGCGCCAGCAGCTTGGGGGGGCAGTCGAACTATGGCTACACCTTC	CASSLGGQSNYGYTF
.	TRBD2	TRBV6-4	TRBJ2-3	TGTGCCAGCAGCCTCCTAGCGGGGGGGACAGATACGCAGTATTTT	CASSLLAGGTDTQYF
.	TRBD1	TRBV3-1/TRBV3-2	TRBJ2-7	TGTGCCAGCAGCCAAGATAGGGACAGGGCCCTCTACGAGCAGTACTTC	CASSQDRDRALYEQYF
.	TRBD1	TRBV3-1/TRBV3-2	TRBJ2-1	TGTGCCAGCAGCCACCTTAACCCAGGGGGCAGGTCCTACAATGAGCAGTTCTTC	CASSHLNPGGRSYNEQFF
.	TRBD2	TRBV5-1	TRBJ2-3	TGCGCCAGCAGCAGCCTACTTAGCGGGGGGCCCTCAGATACGCAGTATTTT	CASSSLLSGGPSDTQYF
.	.	TRBV13	TRBJ2-3	TGTGCCAGCAGCTTAGGGCGGGGACGCACAGATACGCAGTATTTT	CASSLGRGRTDTQYF
.	.	TRBV14	TRBJ1-3	TGTGCCAGCTCCCGGGGGAGCTCTGGAAACACCATATATTTT	CASSRGSSGNTIYF
.	.	TRBV3-1/TRBV3-2	TRBJ2-7	TGTGCCAGCAGCCCCTCAGCGGGCGAGCAGTACTTC	CASSPSAGEQYF
.	TRBD1	TRBV10-3	TRBJ1-5	TGTGCCATCAGGACCCGGACAGGCGAACAGCCCCAGCATTTT	CAIRTRTGEQPQHF
.	.	TRBV12-3/TRBV12-4	TRBJ2-5	TGTGCCAGCAGTTTACGGGGGAGGGAGACCCAGTACTTC	CASSLRGRETQYF
few	.	TRBV18	TRBJ2-1	TGTGCCAGCTCACCGAAGCGAGACTTCTACAATGAGCAGTTCTTC	CASSPKRDFYNEQFF
.	.	TRBV7-7	TRBJ2-7	TGTGCCAGCAGCTTGTCGGCAGGGCTGGGCGAGCAGTACTTC	CASSLSAGLGEQYF
.	TRBD1	TRBV2	TRBJ1-5	TGTGCCAGCAATACGGGACAGCAGCGCAATCAGCCCCAGCATTTT	CASNTGQQRNQPQHF
.	.	TRBV9	TRBJ1-3	TGTGCCAGCAGCGATAGGACTCCAGGCTCTGGAAACACCATATATTTT	CASSDRTPGSGNTIYF
.	.	TRBV2	TRBJ1-3	TGTGCCAGCAGGGAGCAGGGAGGTGGGCCCATATATTTT	CASREQGGGPIYF
.	TRBD1	TRBV25-1	TRBJ1-2	TGTGCCAGCAGTGAAGATACAGGGGGATGGCCCGGCTACACCTTC	CASSEDTGGWPGYTF
.	.	TRBV2	TRBJ1-5	TGTGCCAGCAGAGAACAGGGAAAGTTCAATCAGCCCCAGCATTTT	CASREQGKFNQPQHF
.	TRBD2	TRBV4-1	TRBJ2-5	TGCGCCAGCAGCCCTAGCGGGGGCAGAGAGACCCAGTACTTC	CASSPSGGRETQYF
.	.	TRBV7-6	TRBJ2-2	TGTGCCAGCAGCAAACAAGACACCGGGGAGCTGTTTTTT	CASSKQDTGELFF
.	.	TRBV7-9	TRBJ2-3	TGTGCCAGCAGCTTGACATCTAGCACAGATACGCAGTATTTT	CASSLTSSTDTQYF
.	.	TRBV4-1	TRBJ2-2	TGCGCCAGCAGCACCCAGGGCGGTCGTAGCACCGGGGAGCTGTTTTTT	CASSTQGGRSTGELFF
once	.	TRBV12-3/TRBV12-4	TRBJ1-2	TGTGCCAGCAGTTTAGACAGTGGCTACACCTTC	CASSLDSGYTF
few	.	TRBV4-1	TRBJ1-1	TGCGCCAGCCGGAGCCCTGCAATGAACACTGAAGCTTTCTTT	CASRSPAMNTEAFF
.	.	TRBV4-3	TRBJ1-6	TGCGCCAGCAGCCAAGAGCCCAGGGGAAATTCACCCCTCCACTTT	CASSQEPRGNSPLHF
.	.	TRBV5-1	TRBJ1-1	TGCGCCAGCAGAGGGCAGGGCCGGGAGACTGAAGCTTTCTTT	CASRGQGRETEAFF
.	.	TRBV25-1	TRBJ1-4	TGTGCCAGCAGCCTTGGGCGGGGCGGTAATGAAAAACTGTTTTTT	CASSLGRGGNEKLFF